These T cell receptor beta chains were read from a single sample in a study of blood T cell repertoires in COVID-19. This table comes from immunoSEQ multiplex PCR, and its TCRdb copy is limited to in-frame clones, with some not included. The sample has 100,000 to 150,000 clones; approximately 74% are singletons. The source material was peripheral blood. Every receptor here comes from a woman in her 70s with acute or convalescent COVID-19. Both conserved end residues are part of each CDR3. A D gene is named only where the DNA matches it firmly. For some rows the clone size is stated as once, few or many, or as a class when expanded; others skip it.

v_call: TRBV5-4
clone_size: .
j_call: TRBJ1-5
d_call: .
cdr3_nt: TGTGCCAGCAGTCGGACACCTTCGGCGGATCAGCCCCAGCATTTT
cdr3_aa: CASSRTPSADQPQHF

v_call: TRBV27
clone_size: .
j_call: TRBJ1-2
d_call: TRBD1
cdr3_nt: TGTGCCAGCAGTTCCACCAACGACAGGGGCTATGGCTACACCTTC
cdr3_aa: CASSSTNDRGYGYTF

v_call: TRBV27
clone_size: few
j_call: TRBJ1-2
d_call: .
cdr3_nt: TGTGCCAGCAGTTTCCTGGACAGCGCTAACTATGGCTACACCTTC
cdr3_aa: CASSFLDSANYGYTF

v_call: TRBV4-2
clone_size: once
j_call: TRBJ1-5
d_call: .
cdr3_nt: TGTGCCAGCAGCCAAGAGAAGTCCAGGGTTCAGCCCCAGCATTTT
cdr3_aa: CASSQEKSRVQPQHF

v_call: TRBV6-2/TRBV6-3
clone_size: few
j_call: TRBJ1-5
d_call: .
cdr3_nt: TGTGCCAGCAGTCAACCCCGTGGAGCTAATCAGCCCCAGCATTTT
cdr3_aa: CASSQPRGANQPQHF

v_call: TRBV19
clone_size: .
j_call: TRBJ1-6
d_call: .
cdr3_nt: TGTGCCAGTAGTGGACAGAAACAACCCTCAAATTCACCCCTCCACTTT
cdr3_aa: CASSGQKQPSNSPLHF

v_call: TRBV30
clone_size: once
j_call: TRBJ1-2
d_call: .
cdr3_nt: TGTGCCTGGAGTGTACTTGAGTTTGGTGACACCTTC
cdr3_aa: CAWSVLEFGDTF

v_call: TRBV4-3
clone_size: .
j_call: TRBJ2-3
d_call: .
cdr3_nt: TGCGCCAGCAGCCCACGGACAGGCACAGATACGCAGTATTTT
cdr3_aa: CASSPRTGTDTQYF

v_call: TRBV7-8
clone_size: .
j_call: TRBJ2-2
d_call: .
cdr3_nt: TGTGCCAGCAGTTTGGAGGGGTACACCGGGGAGCTGTTTTTT
cdr3_aa: CASSLEGYTGELFF

v_call: TRBV6-5
clone_size: .
j_call: TRBJ1-1
d_call: .
cdr3_nt: TGTGCCAGCCAACAGGCGAACACTGAAGCTTTCTTT
cdr3_aa: CASQQANTEAFF

v_call: TRBV30
clone_size: .
j_call: TRBJ1-2
d_call: .
cdr3_nt: TGTGCCTGGAGCTACCCCCCTCCAAGCAACTATGGCTACACCTTC
cdr3_aa: CAWSYPPPSNYGYTF

v_call: TRBV14
clone_size: .
j_call: TRBJ1-4
d_call: .
cdr3_nt: TGTGCCAGCAGCCGCGGCGCCGCTCTGGGTGAAAAACTGTTTTTT
cdr3_aa: CASSRGAALGEKLFF

v_call: TRBV6-5
clone_size: .
j_call: TRBJ2-3
d_call: TRBD1
cdr3_nt: TGTGCCAGCAAAGGACAGGTGAGGGATACGCAGTATTTT
cdr3_aa: CASKGQVRDTQYF

v_call: TRBV6-5
clone_size: few
j_call: TRBJ1-4
d_call: TRBD1
cdr3_nt: TGTGCCAGCCGGGACAGGGTTCGGGAAAAACTGTTTTTT
cdr3_aa: CASRDRVREKLFF

v_call: TRBV5-1
clone_size: .
j_call: TRBJ2-3
d_call: .
cdr3_nt: TGCGCCAGTCGGAAGGGACAAATGTTAGATACGCAGTATTTT
cdr3_aa: CASRKGQMLDTQYF

v_call: TRBV24-1
clone_size: .
j_call: TRBJ2-3
d_call: TRBD1
cdr3_nt: TGTGCCACCAGTGATTCGGACAGGGACGGCACAGATACGCAGTATTTT
cdr3_aa: CATSDSDRDGTDTQYF

v_call: TRBV7-9
clone_size: .
j_call: TRBJ2-1
d_call: .
cdr3_nt: TGTGCCAGCAGCTGGTATTTAAGCTGGCTAGCAGGCAATGAGCAGTTCTTC
cdr3_aa: CASSWYLSWLAGNEQFF

v_call: TRBV12-5
clone_size: .
j_call: TRBJ2-1
d_call: .
cdr3_nt: TGTGCTAGTGGTACCACCTTGAACAGGGCGGATGAGCAGTTCTTC
cdr3_aa: CASGTTLNRADEQFF

v_call: TRBV19
clone_size: .
j_call: TRBJ2-5
d_call: TRBD1
cdr3_nt: TGTGCCAGTAGTATAGAAGGACAGGGAATAGCAGAGACCCAGTACTTC
cdr3_aa: CASSIEGQGIAETQYF

v_call: TRBV12-3/TRBV12-4
clone_size: .
j_call: TRBJ2-3
d_call: .
cdr3_nt: TGTGCCAGCAGTCCAGACTCGGTTGATACGCAGTATTTT
cdr3_aa: CASSPDSVDTQYF

v_call: TRBV19
clone_size: once
j_call: TRBJ1-2
d_call: .
cdr3_nt: TGTGCCAGTAGTATAATGCGGGACTCCCTCTATGGCTACACCTTC
cdr3_aa: CASSIMRDSLYGYTF

v_call: TRBV6-6
clone_size: once
j_call: TRBJ1-3
d_call: .
cdr3_nt: TGTGCCAGCAGTTACGAGGGGGTGTCTGGAAACACCATATATTTT
cdr3_aa: CASSYEGVSGNTIYF

v_call: TRBV11-1
clone_size: .
j_call: TRBJ2-1
d_call: TRBD2
cdr3_nt: TGTGCCAGCAGCCGAACTAGCGGGACCTACAATGAGCAGTTCTTC
cdr3_aa: CASSRTSGTYNEQFF

v_call: TRBV6-2/TRBV6-3
clone_size: .
j_call: TRBJ1-2
d_call: .
cdr3_nt: TGTGCCAGCAGTTACGCAAACAGGATTTGGCCTTCGGACTATGGCTACACCTTC
cdr3_aa: CASSYANRIWPSDYGYTF

v_call: TRBV2
clone_size: .
j_call: TRBJ1-4
d_call: TRBD1
cdr3_nt: TGTGCCAGCAGTTCTACAGGGGGTGGTAATGAAAAACTGTTTTTT
cdr3_aa: CASSSTGGGNEKLFF

v_call: TRBV9
clone_size: .
j_call: TRBJ2-3
d_call: TRBD2
cdr3_nt: TGTGCCAGCAGCTCAACGCCGGGACTAGCAACCGATACGCAGTATTTT
cdr3_aa: CASSSTPGLATDTQYF

v_call: TRBV7-8
clone_size: .
j_call: TRBJ1-2
d_call: TRBD1
cdr3_nt: TGTGCCAGCAGCTTAGCTATGACAGGGAACTATGGCTACACCTTC
cdr3_aa: CASSLAMTGNYGYTF

v_call: TRBV6-6
clone_size: .
j_call: TRBJ1-5
d_call: TRBD1
cdr3_nt: TGTGCCAGCACGGATCCGGGACAGGCCAATCAGCCCCAGCATTTT
cdr3_aa: CASTDPGQANQPQHF

v_call: TRBV7-2
clone_size: .
j_call: TRBJ2-2
d_call: TRBD2
cdr3_nt: TGTGCCAGCAGCGGAGGCCTAGCGGGAGGCGGGGAGCTGTTTTTT
cdr3_aa: CASSGGLAGGGELFF

v_call: TRBV2
clone_size: once
j_call: TRBJ1-2
d_call: TRBD1
cdr3_nt: TGTGCCAGCAGTGAAGACAGGGGGCCGGGCTATGGCTACACCTTC
cdr3_aa: CASSEDRGPGYGYTF

v_call: TRBV3-1/TRBV3-2
clone_size: .
j_call: TRBJ2-5
d_call: TRBD1
cdr3_nt: TGTGCCAGCAGCCAAGGGCGGACAGGAATTTGGAAGACCCAGTACTTC
cdr3_aa: CASSQGRTGIWKTQYF

v_call: TRBV3-1/TRBV3-2
clone_size: once
j_call: TRBJ1-3
d_call: TRBD1
cdr3_nt: TGTGCCAGCAGCCTTTCATCCGGGACAGGGAGAGGAAACACCATATATTTT
cdr3_aa: CASSLSSGTGRGNTIYF

v_call: TRBV3-1/TRBV3-2
clone_size: .
j_call: TRBJ2-1
d_call: TRBD2
cdr3_nt: TGTGCCAGCAGCCCCTTGCTGGATAGCGGGGGGGCTTACAATGAGCAGTTCTTC
cdr3_aa: CASSPLLDSGGAYNEQFF

v_call: TRBV5-1
clone_size: .
j_call: TRBJ2-7
d_call: TRBD1
cdr3_nt: TGCGCCAGCAACAGAAGGACAGGGGGGTACGAGCAGTACTTC
cdr3_aa: CASNRRTGGYEQYF

v_call: TRBV18
clone_size: .
j_call: TRBJ2-6
d_call: TRBD1
cdr3_nt: TGTGCCAGCTCACCGTTTCAGGGGGCACAGGGGGCCAACGTCCTGACTTTC
cdr3_aa: CASSPFQGAQGANVLTF

v_call: TRBV6-1
clone_size: many
j_call: TRBJ2-7
d_call: .
cdr3_nt: TGTGCCAGCAGTGAAGGTGTCAGGCTTTCCTACGAGCAGTACTTC
cdr3_aa: CASSEGVRLSYEQYF

v_call: TRBV6-5
clone_size: once
j_call: TRBJ2-3
d_call: TRBD2
cdr3_nt: TGTGCCAGCTTAGCGGGGGGTACAGATACGCAGTATTTT
cdr3_aa: CASLAGGTDTQYF

v_call: TRBV6-1
clone_size: .
j_call: TRBJ1-1
d_call: TRBD1
cdr3_nt: TGTGCCAGCAGGAGACAGGGAGTGAACACTGAAGCTTTCTTT
cdr3_aa: CASRRQGVNTEAFF

v_call: TRBV29-1
clone_size: once
j_call: TRBJ2-1
d_call: .
cdr3_nt: TGCAGCGTTGAAGCTGTAAACAATGAGCAGTTCTTC
cdr3_aa: CSVEAVNNEQFF

v_call: TRBV28
clone_size: .
j_call: TRBJ2-5
d_call: TRBD2
cdr3_nt: TGTGCCAGCAGTTTACGACCCGCGGGAGTACGGCAAGAGACCCAGTACTTC
cdr3_aa: CASSLRPAGVRQETQYF